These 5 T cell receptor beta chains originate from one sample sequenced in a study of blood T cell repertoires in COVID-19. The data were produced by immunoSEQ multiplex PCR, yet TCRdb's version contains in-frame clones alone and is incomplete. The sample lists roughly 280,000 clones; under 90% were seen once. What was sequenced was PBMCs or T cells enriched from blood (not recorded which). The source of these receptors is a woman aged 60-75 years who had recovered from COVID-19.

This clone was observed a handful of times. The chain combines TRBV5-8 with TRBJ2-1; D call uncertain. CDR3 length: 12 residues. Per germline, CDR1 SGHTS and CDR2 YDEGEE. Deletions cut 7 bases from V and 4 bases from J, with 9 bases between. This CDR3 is CASRFLYNEQFF. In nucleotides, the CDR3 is TGTGCCAGCCGTTTTCTTTACAATGAGCAGTTCTTC.

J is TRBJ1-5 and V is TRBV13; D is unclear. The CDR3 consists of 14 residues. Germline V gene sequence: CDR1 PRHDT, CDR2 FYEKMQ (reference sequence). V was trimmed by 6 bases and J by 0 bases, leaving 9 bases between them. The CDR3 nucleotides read TGTGCCAGCAGAACGAGGAATAGCAATCAGCCCCAGCATTTT. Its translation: CASRTRNSNQPQHF.

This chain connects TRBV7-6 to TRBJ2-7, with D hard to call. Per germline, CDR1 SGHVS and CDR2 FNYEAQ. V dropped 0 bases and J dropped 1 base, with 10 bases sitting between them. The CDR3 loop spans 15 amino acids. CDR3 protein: CASSLAPTPSYEQYF. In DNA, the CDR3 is TGTGCCAGCAGCTTAGCGCCGACACCATCCTACGAGCAGTACTTC.

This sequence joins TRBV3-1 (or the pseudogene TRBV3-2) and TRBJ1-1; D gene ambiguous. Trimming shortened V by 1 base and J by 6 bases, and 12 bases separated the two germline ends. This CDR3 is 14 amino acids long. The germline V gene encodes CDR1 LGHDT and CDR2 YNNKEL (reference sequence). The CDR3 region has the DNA TGTGCCAGCAGCCAAGGAGGCAGTTTATCTGAAGCTTTCTTT. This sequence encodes CASSQGGSLSEAFF.

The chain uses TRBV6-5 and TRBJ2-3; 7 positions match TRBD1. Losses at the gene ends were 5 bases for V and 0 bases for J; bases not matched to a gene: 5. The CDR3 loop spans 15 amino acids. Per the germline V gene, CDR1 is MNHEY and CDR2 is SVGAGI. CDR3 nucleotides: TGTGCCAGCAGTACCGGGACAGCTAGCACAGATACGCAGTATTTT. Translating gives CASSTGTASTDTQYF.